This T cell receptor (beta chain) was sequenced during a study of cytomegalovirus exposure and HLA in healthy donors. A multiplex PCR was run with 60 Vbeta primers and 13 Jbeta primers. Sequencing used immunoSEQ multiplex PCR; TCRdb keeps in-frame clones, though not all of them. The sample has 200,000 or so clones, about 90% seen once. About this clone: Its antigen remains unknown.

These donors counted as nominally healthy when sampled, but unrecorded immune exposures were likely. Germline lookup yields CDR1 SGHVS and CDR2 FNYEAQ. V shed 6 bases and J shed 0 bases, with 13 bases lying between them. The CDR3 length is 15 residues. Overall study results and limits: Apparent HLA restriction characterized most CMV-associated TCR beta chains in a later analysis. In a later analysis, TCR beta V- and J-gene trimming was associated with a missense DCLRE1C variant. Per published reports, the classifier diagnosed cytomegalovirus status with high specificity and sensitivity.

The material sequenced was PBMCs. The genes are TRBV7-6 and TRBJ2-3, with no clear D. The sequence was obtained from a girl under two years old in good health and CMV-seronegative. Written as DNA, the CDR3 is TGTGCCAGCAGTTCTCGCGGCTCTAGCACAGATACGCAGTATTTT. This sequence encodes CASSSRGSSTDTQYF. The full variable domain, rest sourced from reference TRBV7-6 and TRBJ2-3, is GAGVSQSPRYKVTKRGQDVALRCDPISGHVSLYWYRQALGQGPEFLTYFNYEAQQDKSGLPNDRFSAERPEGSISTLTIQRTEQRDSAMYRCASSSRGSSTDTQYFGPGTRLTVL.